This section outlines one TCR beta chain sequence together with its context. Its matching antigen is unknown. The sample comes from a study of beta chain features in type 1 diabetes. Study-wide findings and caveats: Among type 1 diabetes patients, VDJ junctions had fewer insertions and more deletions.

Germline values: CDR1 SGDLS, CDR2 YYNGEE. The V and J ends lost 4 bases and 4 bases, in that order; junction bases with no gene match: 4. This CDR3 comprises 15 residues. Isolated RNA was reverse transcribed in full, so expressed TCRB transcripts were sequenced. Libraries were prepared by immunoSEQ multiplex PCR; TCRdb keeps only in-frame clonotypes and omits some of them. The sample contains 900,000 or so clones, roughly 17% of which appear only once. The TCR sequence derives from a woman younger than 35 in good health. The chain has TRBV9 and TRBJ2-2, with 10 nucleotides matching TRBD2. Input material: naive CD4+ T cells from blood. DNA of the CDR3: TGTGCCAGCAGCCTAGCGGGAGCAAGCACCGGGGAGCTGTTTTTT. This sequence encodes CASSLAGASTGELFF.